This T cell receptor beta chain was observed in a study of blood T cells in healthy people across ages. Study outcomes and limitations: Long-lived donors carried more naive CD4+ cells and greater diversity than aged donors.

Points on this clonotype: Its antigen is currently unknown.

Every sample yielded at least 6 million isolated PBMCs. CDR3 length equals 16 residues. V lost 4 bases and J lost 2; bases outside the gene matches: 11. Germline CDR1 reads SGHDN; CDR2 reads FVKESK. Then a second PCR, running roughly 6 to 11 cycles, was carried out with a sample-barcoded 5' primer and a J-beta primer mix. Sequencing recovered at least 2.5 million CDR3-containing paired-end reads from each sample. TCRdb itself ran the 5' RACE reads through MiXCR, one entry per CDR3 protein. This table has 500,000 to 650,000 distinct CDR3 sequences, 27% appearing once. These data also formed part of another study, on T cells of mothers and their children.

Sample: blood. This sequence originates from a boy between 2 and 10 years old in good health. V gene TRBV14 combines with J gene TRBJ2-7; 7 bases match TRBD2. The CDR3 nucleotides are TGTGCCAGCAGCCCGGTCCGGCGAGGACTAGCCTACGAGCAGTACTTC. Translating it yields CASSPVRRGLAYEQYF.